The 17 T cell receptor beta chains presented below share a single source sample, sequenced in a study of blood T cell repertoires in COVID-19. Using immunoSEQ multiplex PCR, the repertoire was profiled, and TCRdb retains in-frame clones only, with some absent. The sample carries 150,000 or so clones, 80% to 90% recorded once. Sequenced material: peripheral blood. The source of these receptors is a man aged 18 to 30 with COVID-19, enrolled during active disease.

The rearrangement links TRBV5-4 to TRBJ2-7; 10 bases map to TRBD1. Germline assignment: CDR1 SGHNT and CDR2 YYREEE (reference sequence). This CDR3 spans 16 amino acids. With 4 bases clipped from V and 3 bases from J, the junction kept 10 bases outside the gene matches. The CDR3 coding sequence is TGTGCCAGCAGCGGAGGGACAGGGGCGGTCTTCTACGAGCAGTACTTC. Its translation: CASSGGTGAVFYEQYF.

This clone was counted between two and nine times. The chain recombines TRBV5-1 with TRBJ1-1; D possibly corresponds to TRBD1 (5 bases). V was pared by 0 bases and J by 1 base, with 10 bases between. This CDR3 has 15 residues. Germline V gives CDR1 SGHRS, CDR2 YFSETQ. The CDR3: CASSLGGHQNTEAFF. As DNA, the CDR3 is TGCGCCAGCAGCTTGGGTGGACATCAGAACACTGAAGCTTTCTTT. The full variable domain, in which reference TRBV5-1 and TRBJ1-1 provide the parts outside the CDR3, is KAGVTQTPRYLIKTRGQQVTLSCSPISGHRSVSWYQQTPGQGLQFLFEYFSETQRNKGNFPGRFSGRQFSNSRSEMNVSTLELGDSALYLCASSLGGHQNTEAFFGQGTRLTVV.

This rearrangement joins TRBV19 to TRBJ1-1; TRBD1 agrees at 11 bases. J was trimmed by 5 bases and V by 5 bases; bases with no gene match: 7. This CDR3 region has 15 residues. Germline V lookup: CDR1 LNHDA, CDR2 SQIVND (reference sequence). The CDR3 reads CASSLPGTGGTEAFF. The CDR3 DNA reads TGTGCCAGTAGTCTACCCGGGACAGGGGGAACTGAAGCTTTCTTT.

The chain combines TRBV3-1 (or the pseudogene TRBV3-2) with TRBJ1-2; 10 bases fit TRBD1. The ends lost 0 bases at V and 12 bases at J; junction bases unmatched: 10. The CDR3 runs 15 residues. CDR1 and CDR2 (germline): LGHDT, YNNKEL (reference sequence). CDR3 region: CASSQDLGTGEENTF. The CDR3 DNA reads TGTGCCAGCAGCCAAGATCTGGGGACAGGGGAGGAAAACACCTTC.

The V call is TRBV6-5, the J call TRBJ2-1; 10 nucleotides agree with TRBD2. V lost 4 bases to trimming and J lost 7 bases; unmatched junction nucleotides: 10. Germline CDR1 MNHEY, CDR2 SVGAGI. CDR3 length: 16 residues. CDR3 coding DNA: TGTGCCAGCAGTTCCGGACTAAGCGGGAGGGGGAATGAGCAGTTCTTC. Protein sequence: CASSSGLSGRGNEQFF.

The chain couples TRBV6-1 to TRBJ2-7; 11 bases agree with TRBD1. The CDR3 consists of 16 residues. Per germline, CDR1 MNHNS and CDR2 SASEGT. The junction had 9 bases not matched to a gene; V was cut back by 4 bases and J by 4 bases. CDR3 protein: CASSVLPGQGVYEQYF. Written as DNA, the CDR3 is TGTGCCAGCAGTGTGCTTCCGGGACAGGGGGTATACGAGCAGTACTTC.

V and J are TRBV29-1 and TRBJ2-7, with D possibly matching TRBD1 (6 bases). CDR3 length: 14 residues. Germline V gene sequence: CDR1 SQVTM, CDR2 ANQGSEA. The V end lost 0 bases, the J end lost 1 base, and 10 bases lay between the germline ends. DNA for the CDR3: TGCAGCGTTGAAGAGCCCGGACAGTCCTACGAGCAGTACTTC. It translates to CSVEEPGQSYEQYF.

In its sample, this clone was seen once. The CDR3: CASSPRQVSFHEQYF. The CDR3 bases are TGTGCCAGCAGCCCTCGACAGGTTTCGTTCCACGAGCAGTACTTC. The V and J genes are TRBV11-2 and TRBJ2-7; D may be TRBD1 (6 bases). Germline CDR1 is SGHAT and CDR2 is FQNNGV. This CDR3 has 15 amino acids. V lost 5 bases and J 5 bases, leaving 19 bases between the germline ends.

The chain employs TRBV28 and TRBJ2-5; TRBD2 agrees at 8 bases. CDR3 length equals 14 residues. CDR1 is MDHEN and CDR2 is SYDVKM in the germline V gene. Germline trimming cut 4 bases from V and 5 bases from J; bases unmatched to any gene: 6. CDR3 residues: CASSSTSVRETQYF. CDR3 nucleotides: TGTGCCAGCAGTTCGACTAGCGTCCGGGAGACCCAGTACTTC.

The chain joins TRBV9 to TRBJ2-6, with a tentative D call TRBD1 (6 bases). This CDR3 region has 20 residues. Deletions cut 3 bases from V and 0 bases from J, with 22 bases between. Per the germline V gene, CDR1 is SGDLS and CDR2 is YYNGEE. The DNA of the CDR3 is TGTGCCAGCAGCGACATATACAGGGAGCCCCTCTACTCTGGGGCCAACGTCCTGACTTTC. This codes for CASSDIYREPLYSGANVLTF.

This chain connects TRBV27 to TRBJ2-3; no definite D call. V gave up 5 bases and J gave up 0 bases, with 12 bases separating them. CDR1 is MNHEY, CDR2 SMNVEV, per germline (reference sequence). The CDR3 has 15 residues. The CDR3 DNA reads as TGTGCCAGCAGTCCCCTTACAGCCAGCACAGATACGCAGTATTTT. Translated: CASSPLTASTDTQYF.

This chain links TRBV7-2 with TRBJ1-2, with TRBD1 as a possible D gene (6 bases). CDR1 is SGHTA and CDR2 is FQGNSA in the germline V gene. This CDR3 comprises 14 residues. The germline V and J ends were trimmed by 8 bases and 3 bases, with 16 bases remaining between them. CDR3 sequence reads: CASGAGGFDYGYTF. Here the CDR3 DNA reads TGTGCCAGCGGAGCGGGGGGCTTTGACTATGGCTACACCTTC. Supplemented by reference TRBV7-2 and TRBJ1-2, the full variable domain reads GAGVSQSPSNKVTEKGKDVELRCDPISGHTALYWYRQSLGQGLEFLIYFQGNSAPDKSGLPSDRFSAERTGGSVSTLTIQRTQQEDSAVYLCASGAGGFDYGYTFGSGTRLTVV.

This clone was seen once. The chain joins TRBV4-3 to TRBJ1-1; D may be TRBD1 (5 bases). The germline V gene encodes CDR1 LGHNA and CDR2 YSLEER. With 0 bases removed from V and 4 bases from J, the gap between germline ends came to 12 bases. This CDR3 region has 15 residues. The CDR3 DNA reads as TGCGCCAGCAGCCAAGATTTTATGGGGGGCACTGAAGCTTTCTTT. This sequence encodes CASSQDFMGGTEAFF.

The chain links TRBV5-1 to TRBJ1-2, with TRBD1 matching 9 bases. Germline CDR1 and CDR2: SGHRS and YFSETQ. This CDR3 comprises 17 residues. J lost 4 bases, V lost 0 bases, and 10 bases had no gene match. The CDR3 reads CASSLEDRGSSGYGYTF. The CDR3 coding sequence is TGCGCCAGCAGCTTGGAGGACAGGGGCTCGTCGGGCTATGGCTACACCTTC. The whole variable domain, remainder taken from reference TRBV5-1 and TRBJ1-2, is KAGVTQTPRYLIKTRGQQVTLSCSPISGHRSVSWYQQTPGQGLQFLFEYFSETQRNKGNFPGRFSGRQFSNSRSEMNVSTLELGDSALYLCASSLEDRGSSGYGYTFGSGTRLTVV.

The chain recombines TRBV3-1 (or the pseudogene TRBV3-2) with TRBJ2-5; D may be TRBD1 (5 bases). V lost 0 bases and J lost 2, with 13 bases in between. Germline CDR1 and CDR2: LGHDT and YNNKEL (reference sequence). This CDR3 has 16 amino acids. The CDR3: CASSQEGPRVQETQYF. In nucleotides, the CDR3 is TGTGCCAGCAGCCAAGAGGGGCCAAGGGTTCAAGAGACCCAGTACTTC.

CDR3 sequence reads: CASSLAGGPKDGYTF. The CDR3 DNA is TGTGCCAGCAGCTTGGCGGGGGGACCTAAGGATGGCTACACCTTC. V gene TRBV5-6 combines with J gene TRBJ1-2; D may be TRBD1 (5 bases). This CDR3 region has 15 residues. Germline V gene lookup returns CDR1 SGHDT and CDR2 YYEEEE. With 0 bases removed from V and 6 bases from J, the gap between germline ends came to 15 bases.

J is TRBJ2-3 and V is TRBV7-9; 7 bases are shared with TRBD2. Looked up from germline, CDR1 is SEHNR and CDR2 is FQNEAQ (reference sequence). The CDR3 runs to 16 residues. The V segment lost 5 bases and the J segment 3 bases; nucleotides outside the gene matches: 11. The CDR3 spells CASSPRGAGETDTQYF. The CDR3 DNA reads TGTGCCAGCAGCCCGCGCGGGGCGGGGGAAACAGATACGCAGTATTTT.